This entry lists 2 T cell receptor beta chains sequenced from one sample in a study of blood T cell repertoires in COVID-19. This table comes from immunoSEQ multiplex PCR, and its TCRdb copy is limited to in-frame clones, with some not included. The table lists about 78,000 clones, about 89% of them singletons. What was sequenced was peripheral blood. The source is a man aged 45-65 years with active or convalescent COVID-19.

The V call is TRBV6-1, the J call TRBJ1-2; D might be TRBD1 (6 bases). Trimming left V 4 bases short and J 3 bases short, with 18 bases between. CDR3 length equals 16 residues. Germline CDR1 is MNHNS and CDR2 is SASEGT. The CDR3 DNA sequence: TGTGCCAGCAGTGGGGGTGTGGGGGGGCGAGACTATGGCTACACCTTC. Translated, it gives CASSGGVGGRDYGYTF.

The chain carries TRBV19 and TRBJ1-2; D is perhaps TRBD1 (6 bases). The germline gives CDR1 LNHDA, CDR2 SQIVND (reference sequence). Trimming took 5 bases from V and 2 from J, leaving 15 bases between them. CDR3 size: 15 residues. The CDR3 here is CASSAQGIQNYGYTF. The CDR3, as DNA: TGTGCCAGTAGTGCCCAGGGGATTCAGAACTATGGCTACACCTTC.